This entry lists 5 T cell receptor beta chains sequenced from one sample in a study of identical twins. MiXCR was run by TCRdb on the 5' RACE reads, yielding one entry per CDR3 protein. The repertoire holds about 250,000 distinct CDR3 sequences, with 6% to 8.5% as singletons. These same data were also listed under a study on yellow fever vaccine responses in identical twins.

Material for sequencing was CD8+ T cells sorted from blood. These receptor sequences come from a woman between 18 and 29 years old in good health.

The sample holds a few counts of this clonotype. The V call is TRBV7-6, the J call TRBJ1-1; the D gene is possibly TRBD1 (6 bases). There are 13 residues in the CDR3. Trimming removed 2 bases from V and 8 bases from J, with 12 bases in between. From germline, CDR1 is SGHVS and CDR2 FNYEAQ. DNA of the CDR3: TGTGCCAGCAGCTTAAACAGGGCTGCGGAAGCTTTCTTT. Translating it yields CASSLNRAAEAFF.

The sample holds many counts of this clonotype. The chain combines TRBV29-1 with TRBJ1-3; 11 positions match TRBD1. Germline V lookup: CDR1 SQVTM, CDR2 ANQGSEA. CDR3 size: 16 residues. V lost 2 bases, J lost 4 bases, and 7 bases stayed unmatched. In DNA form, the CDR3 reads TGCAGCGTTGAAACCGGACAGGGGGCGACGGGAAACACCATATATTTT. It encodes CSVETGQGATGNTIYF.

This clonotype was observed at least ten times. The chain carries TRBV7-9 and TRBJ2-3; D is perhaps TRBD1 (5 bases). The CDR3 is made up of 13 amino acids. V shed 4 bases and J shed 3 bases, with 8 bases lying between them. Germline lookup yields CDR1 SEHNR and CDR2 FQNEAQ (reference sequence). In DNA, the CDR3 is TGTGCCAGCAGCTCCAAGGGGACAGATACGCAGTATTTT. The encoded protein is CASSSKGTDTQYF.

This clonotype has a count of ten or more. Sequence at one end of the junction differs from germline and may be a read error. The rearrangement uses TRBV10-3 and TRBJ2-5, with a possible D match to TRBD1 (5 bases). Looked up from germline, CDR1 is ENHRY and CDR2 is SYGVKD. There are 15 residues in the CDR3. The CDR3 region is CATRKDSGIQEAQYF. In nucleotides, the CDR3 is TGTGCCACCCGAAAAGACAGTGGGATCCAAGAGGCCCAGTACTTC.

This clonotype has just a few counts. The CDR3 is CASSQSMGGEDTDTQYF. In nucleotides, the CDR3 is TGTGCCAGCAGCCAATCCATGGGCGGCGAGGACACAGATACGCAGTATTTT. The V call is TRBV3-1, the J call TRBJ2-3; D is ambiguous. Looked up from germline, CDR1 is LGHDT and CDR2 is YNNKEL (reference sequence). V was cut by 2 bases and J by 2 bases, with 17 bases left in between. This CDR3 has 17 amino acids.